Sequencing of this TCR beta chain was carried out in a study of vaccination effects on CD4 cells after COVID-19 (dated by TCRdb to 2022 to 2024). Looking at the study overall: In the ViraFEST assay, PBMC were stimulated with viral peptide pools, and antigen-specific CD4+ T cell clonotypes were then identified by expansion using TCR sequencing. Post-vaccine samples across the study were collected a median of 72 days after the second dose, with a range of 14 to 241. Some 1.9 million PBMC per well were cultured with about 9 ug/ml peptides in IMDM containing roughly 5% human AB serum, approximately 9.9 IU/ml IL-2 and gentamicin. SARS-CoV-2 spike-specific CD4+ TCR repertoires from before and after mRNA vaccination were compared in COVID-19 convalescent patients and in infection-naive vaccine recipients. A total of approximately 9 COVID-19 convalescent patients and a handful of SARS-CoV-2-naive healthy vaccine recipients were included in the full study. Cultures from other donors in the study were sequenced with the Oncomine TCR Beta short-read assay on an Illumina iSeq 100. Broad study findings and their caveats: Limitations of the study were the small number of convalescent patients and the absence of early post-infection timepoints. At late post-vaccination timepoints, both infection-induced and vaccine-induced clones showed marked clonal contraction, consistent with waning T cell responses. Among healthy vaccine recipients, nearly all vaccine-induced clones were SARS-CoV-2 mono-reactive, and only 1 of 255 was cross-reactive with common cold coronaviruses.

After less than 13 days of culture, CD4+ T cells were isolated with the EasySep CD4+ T cell isolation kit. Participants received two doses of either the BNT162b2 or the mRNA-1273 mRNA SARS-CoV-2 vaccine. The absence of prior SARS-CoV-2 infection in healthy vaccine recipients was confirmed by negative nucleocapsid antibodies before and after vaccination. Half of the culture medium was replaced with fresh IL-2-containing medium on days 3 and 7. Unless otherwise noted, each peptide stimulation condition was cultured in triplicate wells. Using Ficoll-Paque Plus gradient centrifugation, PBMC were separated from whole blood and then either used fresh or cryopreserved at -140C. The QIAamp micro DNA kit was used to extract genomic DNA from the cultured CD4+ T cells. Libraries were constructed by the immunoSEQ multiplex PCR assay. DNA from the CD4+ T cells that had been cultured and isolated underwent TCR beta CDR3 sequencing. As for how the authors treated the data: Non-productive TCR sequences were removed and reads were trimmed to the CDR3 region, keeping CDR3s of at least 7 amino acids. The MANAFEST web app was used to identify antigen-specific clonotypes by comparing expansion in peptide wells with expansion in reference cultures. To be called positive, a clone needed expansion at FDR<0.05 compared with the reference and with all other wells, an odds ratio greater than 5, and a frequency greater than 0.1% in two replicate wells. A clonotype was defined as cross-reactive if the clonotype was significantly expanded both in SARS-CoV-2 spike wells and in at least one common cold coronavirus spike condition. CDR3 similarity was assessed by Levenshtein distance using the stringdist R package, and unrooted trees were constructed with ape in R 3.6.1. The table was pulled from immuneACCESS by TCRdb, which kept in-frame rearrangements only. Such tables lose some clones; where checked, under half of the loss comes from unresolved V genes, and the rest has no known cause. V and J calls and clone size come straight from that table; D and trimming were deduced from the DNA. This sample lists roughly 45,000 clones; 55% to 85% were detected once. The biggest ten clones account for about 10% of the sample.

About this clone: The specificity of this receptor is unknown. One base away there is no much larger clone; base qualities are not given.

This sequence was found in a human donor who received a COVID-19 vaccine. Sample: CD4+ T cells from PBMCs cultured without peptide, taken after COVID-19 vaccination.

The nucleotides read TGTGCCACCCATGAGAGAGCGGGACAGCCCTACGAGCAGTACTTC. Its product reads: CATHERAGQPYEQYF. The chain couples TRBV6-5 to TRBJ2-7; the D segment may tentatively be TRBD1 or TRBD2, each giving 7 matched bases. A distance of 21 bases separates the germline ends of V and J, which lose 10 bases and 2 bases respectively. CDR1 and CDR2 are drawn from the germline V gene: MNHEY, SVGAGI. Spanning cysteine to phenylalanine, the CDR3 consists of 15 amino acids. Just the 45-base CDR3 DNA is kept, in frame starting at base 1.